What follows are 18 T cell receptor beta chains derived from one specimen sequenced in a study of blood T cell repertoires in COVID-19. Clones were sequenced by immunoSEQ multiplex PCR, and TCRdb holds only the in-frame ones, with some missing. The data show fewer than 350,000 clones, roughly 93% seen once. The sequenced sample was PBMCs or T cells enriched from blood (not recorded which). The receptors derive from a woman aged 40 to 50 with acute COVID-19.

CDR3 residues: CASSLKGGQGSLTNTEAFF. CDR3 nucleotide sequence: TGTGCCAGCAGTTTAAAGGGTGGACAGGGTTCTCTTACGAACACTGAAGCTTTCTTT. The chain combines TRBV27 with TRBJ1-1; TRBD1 aligns across 8 bases. Germline trimming cut 2 bases from V and 1 base from J; bases unmatched to any gene: 15. Germline V gene sequence: CDR1 MNHEY, CDR2 SMNVEV (reference sequence). The CDR3 is made up of 19 amino acids.

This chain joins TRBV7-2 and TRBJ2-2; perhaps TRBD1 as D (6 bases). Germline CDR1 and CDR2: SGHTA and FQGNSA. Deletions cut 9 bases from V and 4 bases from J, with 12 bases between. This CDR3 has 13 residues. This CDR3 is CASIQGTTGELFF. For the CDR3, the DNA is TGTGCCAGTATACAGGGAACCACCGGGGAGCTGTTTTTT.

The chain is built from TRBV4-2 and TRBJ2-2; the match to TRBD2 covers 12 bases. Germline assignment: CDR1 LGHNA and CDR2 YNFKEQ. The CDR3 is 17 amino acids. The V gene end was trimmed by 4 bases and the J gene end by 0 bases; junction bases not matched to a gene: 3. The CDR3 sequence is CASSRRTSGANTGELFF. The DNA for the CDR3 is TGTGCCAGCAGCCGACGGACTAGCGGGGCGAACACCGGGGAGCTGTTTTTT.

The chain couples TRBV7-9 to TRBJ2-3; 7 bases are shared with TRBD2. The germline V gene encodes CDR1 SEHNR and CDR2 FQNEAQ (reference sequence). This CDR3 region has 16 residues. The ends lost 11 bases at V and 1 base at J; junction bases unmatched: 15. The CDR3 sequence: CAGTEGKAGRTDTQYF. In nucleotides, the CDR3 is TGTGCCGGCACCGAGGGGAAAGCGGGGCGCACAGATACGCAGTATTTT.

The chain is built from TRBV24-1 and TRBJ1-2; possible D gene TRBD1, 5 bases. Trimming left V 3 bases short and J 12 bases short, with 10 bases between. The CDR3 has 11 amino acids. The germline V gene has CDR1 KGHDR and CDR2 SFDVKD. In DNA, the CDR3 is TGTGCCACCAGTGATGGGGCCCAGGACACCTTC. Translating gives CATSDGAQDTF.

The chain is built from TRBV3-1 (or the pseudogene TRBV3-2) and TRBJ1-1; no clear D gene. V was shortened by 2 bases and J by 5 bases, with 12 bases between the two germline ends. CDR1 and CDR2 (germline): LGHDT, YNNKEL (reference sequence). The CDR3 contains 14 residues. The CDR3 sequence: CASSQTPGRTEAFF. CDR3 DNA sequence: TGTGCCAGCAGCCAAACTCCGGGGAGGACTGAAGCTTTCTTT.

CDR3 protein: CASSPPGLAGGTNNEQFF. The CDR3 DNA reads TGTGCCAGCTCACCACCCGGACTAGCGGGAGGTACAAACAATGAGCAGTTCTTC. V usage is TRBV18 and J usage is TRBJ2-1, with 14 bases that match TRBD2. The CDR3 contains 18 residues. CDR1 is KGHSH, CDR2 LQKENI, per germline. Losses at the gene ends were 0 bases for V and 5 bases for J; bases not matched to a gene: 6.

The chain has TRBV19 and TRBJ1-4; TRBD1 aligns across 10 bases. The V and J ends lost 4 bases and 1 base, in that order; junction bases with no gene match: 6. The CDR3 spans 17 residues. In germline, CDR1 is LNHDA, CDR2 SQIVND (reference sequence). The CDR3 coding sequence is TGTGCCAGTAGTACCCGGGACAGGGGACAAACTAATGAAAAACTGTTTTTT. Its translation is CASSTRDRGQTNEKLFF.

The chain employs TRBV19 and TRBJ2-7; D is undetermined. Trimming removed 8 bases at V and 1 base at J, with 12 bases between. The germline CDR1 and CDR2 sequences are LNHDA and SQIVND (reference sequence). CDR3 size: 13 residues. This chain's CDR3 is CASANSLSYEQYF. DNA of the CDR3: TGTGCCAGTGCGAACTCCCTATCCTACGAGCAGTACTTC.

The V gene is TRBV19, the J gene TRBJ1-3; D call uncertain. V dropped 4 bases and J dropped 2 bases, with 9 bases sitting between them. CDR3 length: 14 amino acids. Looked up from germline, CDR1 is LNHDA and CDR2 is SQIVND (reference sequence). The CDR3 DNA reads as TGTGCCAGTAGTACCCACACGACTGGAAACACCATATATTTT. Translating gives CASSTHTTGNTIYF.

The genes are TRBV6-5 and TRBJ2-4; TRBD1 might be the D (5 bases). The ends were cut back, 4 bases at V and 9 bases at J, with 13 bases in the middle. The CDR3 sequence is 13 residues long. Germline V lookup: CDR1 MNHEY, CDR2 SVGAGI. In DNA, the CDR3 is TGTGCCAGCAGTTCGACAGAATTGGCCATTCAGTACTTC. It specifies CASSSTELAIQYF.

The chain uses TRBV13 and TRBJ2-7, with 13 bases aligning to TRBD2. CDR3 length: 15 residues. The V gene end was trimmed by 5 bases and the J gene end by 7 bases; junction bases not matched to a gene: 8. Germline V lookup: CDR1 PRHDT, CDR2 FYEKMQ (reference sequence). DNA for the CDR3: TGTGCCAGCAGCCCAGGACTAGCGGGAGTTAGTGAGCAGTACTTC. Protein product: CASSPGLAGVSEQYF.

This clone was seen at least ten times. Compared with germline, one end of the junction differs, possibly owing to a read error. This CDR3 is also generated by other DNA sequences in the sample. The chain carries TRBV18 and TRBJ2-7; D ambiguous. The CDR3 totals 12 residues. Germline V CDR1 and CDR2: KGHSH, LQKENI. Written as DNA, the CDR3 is TGTGCCAGCTCCCCAGACTCCTCCGAGCAGTACTTC. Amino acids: CASSPDSSEQYF. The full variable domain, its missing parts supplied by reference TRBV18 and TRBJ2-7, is NAGVMQNPRHLVRRRGQEARLRCSPMKGHSHVYWYRQLPEEGLKFMVYLQKENIIDESGMPKERFSAEFPKEGPSILRIQQVVRGDSAAYFCASSPDSSEQYFGPGTRLTVT.

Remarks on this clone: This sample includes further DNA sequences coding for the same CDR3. For the CDR3, the DNA is TGTGCCAGCAGCTTAGTTCAGGGTACCTACGAGCAGTACTTC. Translated: CASSLVQGTYEQYF. V usage is TRBV7-9 and J usage is TRBJ2-7; D possibly corresponds to TRBD1 (5 bases). The CDR3 has 14 residues. Trimming pared 1 base from V and 2 bases from J, leaving 9 bases between. Germline CDR1 is SEHNR and CDR2 is FQNEAQ (reference sequence).

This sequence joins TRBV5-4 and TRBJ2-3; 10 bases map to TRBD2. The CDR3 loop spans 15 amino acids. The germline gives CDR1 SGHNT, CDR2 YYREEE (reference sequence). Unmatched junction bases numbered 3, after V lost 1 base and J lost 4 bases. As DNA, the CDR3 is TGTGCCAGCAGCTTGAAGCTAGCGGGGGCAGATACGCAGTATTTT. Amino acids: CASSLKLAGADTQYF. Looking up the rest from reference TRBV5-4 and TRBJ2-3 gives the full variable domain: ETGVTQSPTHLIKTRGQQVTLRCSSQSGHNTVSWYQQALGQGPQFIFQYYREEENGRGNFPPRFSGLQFPNYSSELNVNALELDDSALYLCASSLKLAGADTQYFGPGTRLTVL.

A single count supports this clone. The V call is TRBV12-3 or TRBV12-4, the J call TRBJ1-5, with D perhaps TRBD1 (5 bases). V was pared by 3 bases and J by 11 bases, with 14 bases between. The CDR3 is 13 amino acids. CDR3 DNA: TGTGCCAGCAGTTTGTGGGGTGAAGGGGCCCAGCATTTT. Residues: CASSLWGEGAQHF.

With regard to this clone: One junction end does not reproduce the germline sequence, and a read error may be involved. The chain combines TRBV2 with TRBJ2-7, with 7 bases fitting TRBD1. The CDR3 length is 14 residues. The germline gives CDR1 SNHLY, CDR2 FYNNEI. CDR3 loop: CASSGQGTSSEQYF. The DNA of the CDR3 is TGTGCCAGCAGTGGACAGGGTACTTCCTCCGAGCAGTACTTC.

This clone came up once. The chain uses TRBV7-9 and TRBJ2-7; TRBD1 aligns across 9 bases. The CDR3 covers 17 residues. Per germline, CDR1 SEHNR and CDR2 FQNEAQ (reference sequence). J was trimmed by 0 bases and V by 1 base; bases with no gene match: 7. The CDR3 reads CASSLGVGTGSSYEQYF. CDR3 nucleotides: TGTGCCAGCAGCTTAGGGGTAGGGACAGGGAGCTCCTACGAGCAGTACTTC.